The rows below give T cell receptor beta chains drawn from one sample of a study of T cell repertoires in ileal Crohn's disease. This table comes from immunoSEQ multiplex PCR, and its TCRdb copy is limited to in-frame clones, with some not included. In the table there are some 4,200 clones, 70% to 80% of which are singletons. The specimen was ileal tissue. Every receptor here comes from an adult with Crohn's disease. Each CDR3 is given with its conserved first and last residue. D genes are given only for firm matches. Only some rows state a clone size, as once, few, many or a class for expanded clones.

clone_size j_call v_call d_call cdr3_nt cdr3_aa
few TRBJ1-1 TRBV6-1 NA TGTGCCAGCAGCCTGACAGGTTCTGAAGCTTTCTTT CASSLTGSEAFF
NA TRBJ2-7 TRBV10-3 TRBD2 TGTGCCATCCGCCCGACTAGCGGGGGTTACGAGCAGTACTTC CAIRPTSGGYEQYF
NA TRBJ2-3 TRBV7-9 TRBD2 TGTGCCAGCAGCTTAGAAGCGGGAAGCACAGATACGCAGTATTTT CASSLEAGSTDTQYF
NA TRBJ2-7 TRBV7-9 TRBD2 TGTGCCAGCAGTCCATCCGGGACTAGCGGTCTTAGGGAGCAGTACTTC CASSPSGTSGLREQYF
NA TRBJ1-1 TRBV6-5 TRBD1 TGTGCCAGCAGTAGACAGGGGAACACTGAAGCTTTCTTT CASSRQGNTEAFF
NA TRBJ1-6 TRBV10-2 NA TGCGCCAGCAGTGGAGTTGGGGGGGGAAATTCACCCCTCCACTTT CASSGVGGGNSPLHF
few TRBJ2-7 TRBV28 NA TGTGCCAGCAACCCACAGGGACGCGAGCAGTACTTC CASNPQGREQYF
NA TRBJ2-7 TRBV5-1 TRBD2 TGCGCCAGCAGCTTGGTACCGGCGGGAGGGCCGACCTACGAGCAGTACTTC CASSLVPAGGPTYEQYF
NA TRBJ2-1 TRBV7-3 NA TGTGCCAGCAGCTTACGTGGAGGGTACGGGAACAATGAGCAGTTCTTC CASSLRGGYGNNEQFF
NA TRBJ2-7 TRBV19 NA TGTGCCAGTAGTATTAGGAGGGATAAGTCCTACGAGCAGTACTTC CASSIRRDKSYEQYF
few TRBJ2-7 TRBV29-1 NA TGCAGCGCGTGGGGGAAGATTGATGGCGGGGTCAGCTCCTACGAGCAGTACTTC CSAWGKIDGGVSSYEQYF
few TRBJ1-1 TRBV2 NA TGTGCCGGCCAAGCGGGGGGAACTGAAGCTTTCTTT CAGQAGGTEAFF
few TRBJ1-1 TRBV6-1 NA TGTGCCAGCAGTTTTACCTCGACGGGGAACACTGAAGCTTTCTTT CASSFTSTGNTEAFF
NA TRBJ2-2 TRBV9 TRBD2 TGTGCCAGCAGCGCTAGCGGGGGGGCCGACGGGGAGCTGTTTTTT CASSASGGADGELFF
NA TRBJ2-3 TRBV7-9 TRBD1 TGTGCCAGCAGCCCAGGGGGCGGCACAGATACGCAGTATTTT CASSPGGGTDTQYF
NA TRBJ2-7 TRBV6-5 NA TGTGCCATCCGGGCTAGCGACTCCTACGAGCAGTACTTC CAIRASDSYEQYF
large TRBJ1-6 TRBV27 NA TGTGCCAGCAGCTTGCGGGATAAGATTCTCCACTTT CASSLRDKILHF
few TRBJ2-1 TRBV29-1 NA TGCAGCGTTCCGGGAGTCGCCGTAGATGAGCAGTTCTTC CSVPGVAVDEQFF
NA TRBJ1-5 TRBV5-5 TRBD1 TGTGCCAGCAGCTTTCGTCCCGGACAGGAGATATATAGCAATCAGCCCCAGCATTTT CASSFRPGQEIYSNQPQHF
NA TRBJ2-2 TRBV6-5 NA TGTGCCAGCAGTTCCTCCCCCGCGGACACCGGGGAGCTGTTTTTT CASSSSPADTGELFF